This T cell receptor (beta chain) was recorded in a study of cytomegalovirus exposure and HLA in healthy donors. CDR1 SGHRS and CDR2 YFSETQ come from the germline V gene. With 3 bases clipped from V and 6 bases from J, the junction kept 11 bases outside the gene matches. The CDR3 extends over 16 amino acids. The PCR was carried out with 60 Vbeta primers and 13 Jbeta primers. TCRdb's copy holds only in-frame clones and misses some; the assay was immunoSEQ multiplex PCR. The sample contains over 200,000 clones, approximately 70% of which appear only once. This chain joins TRBV5-1 and TRBJ2-7; 11 bases are a match to TRBD1. The sample was PBMCs. The receptor was derived from a man aged 40-55 years in good health and CMV-seropositive. The CDR3 DNA is TGCGCCAGCAGCTCCCACGACGGGACAGGGGGTGTCGAGCAGTACTTC. This translates into CASSSHDGTGGVEQYF. The variable domain in full, with the rest retrieved from reference TRBV5-1 and TRBJ2-7, is KAGVTQTPRYLIKTRGQQVTLSCSPISGHRSVSWYQQTPGQGLQFLFEYFSETQRNKGNFPGRFSGRQFSNSRSEMNVSTLELGDSALYLCASSSHDGTGGVEQYFGPGTRLTVT.